The 5 T cell receptor beta chains below were found in one sample sequenced in a study of OX40 agonist ivuxolimab in advanced cancers. The assay was immunoSEQ multiplex PCR, and TCRdb's table has in-frame clones only and misses some. This table holds 95,000 or so clones, approximately 85% found once. Sequences were derived from CD4+ or CD8+ T cells sorted from blood, sampled in a trial of the OX40 agonist ivuxolimab. These receptors all come from an adult with an advanced solid tumor such as melanoma, head and neck, liver or kidney cancer.

The gene calls are TRBV11-2 and TRBJ2-7; no reliable D call. This CDR3 is 11 amino acids long. V dropped 5 bases and J dropped 5 bases, with 7 bases sitting between them. Looked up from germline, CDR1 is SGHAT and CDR2 is FQNNGV. The CDR3 nucleotides read TGTGCCAGCAGCCCCCCCCACGAGCAGTACTTC. Amino acid sequence: CASSPPHEQYF.

CDR3 protein: CASSLLAGGPSEQFF. Written as DNA, the CDR3 is TGTGCCAGCAGCCTCCTAGCGGGAGGGCCGAGTGAGCAGTTCTTC. V is TRBV5-4 and J is TRBJ2-1, with TRBD2 identical over 12 bases. Germline V gene sequence: CDR1 SGHNT, CDR2 YYREEE (reference sequence). CDR3 length equals 15 residues. The junction had 8 bases not matched to a gene; V was cut back by 4 bases and J by 9 bases.

The J gene is TRBJ1-4, the V gene TRBV6-5, with TRBD1 matching 9 bases. CDR1 MNHEY and CDR2 SVGAGI come from the germline V gene. Trimming took 4 bases from V and 8 from J; bases not matched to a gene: 8. The CDR3 totals 15 residues. CDR3: CASSSTTGGKEKLFF. CDR3 bases: TGTGCCAGCAGTTCCACGACAGGGGGTAAAGAAAAACTGTTTTTT.

The chain carries TRBV7-3 and TRBJ2-3; 9 bases match TRBD2. The CDR3 totals 13 residues. Germline V gives CDR1 SGHTA, CDR2 FQGTGA. Trimming took 5 bases from V and 10 from J; bases not matched to a gene: 7. This CDR3 reads CASSLAGSGAQYF. CDR3 bases: TGTGCCAGCAGCCTAGCGGGAAGTGGAGCGCAGTATTTT.

The chain links TRBV7-9 to TRBJ2-7, with a tentative D call TRBD1 (6 bases). This CDR3 is built from 16 residues. Trimming cost V 5 bases and J 2 bases, with 19 bases left between them. Germline V gene lookup returns CDR1 SEHNR and CDR2 FQNEAQ (reference sequence). CDR3 nucleotides: TGTGCCAGCAGCCAGTCGGGGACAACCGGAACCTACGAGCAGTACTTC. It yields the protein CASSQSGTTGTYEQYF.